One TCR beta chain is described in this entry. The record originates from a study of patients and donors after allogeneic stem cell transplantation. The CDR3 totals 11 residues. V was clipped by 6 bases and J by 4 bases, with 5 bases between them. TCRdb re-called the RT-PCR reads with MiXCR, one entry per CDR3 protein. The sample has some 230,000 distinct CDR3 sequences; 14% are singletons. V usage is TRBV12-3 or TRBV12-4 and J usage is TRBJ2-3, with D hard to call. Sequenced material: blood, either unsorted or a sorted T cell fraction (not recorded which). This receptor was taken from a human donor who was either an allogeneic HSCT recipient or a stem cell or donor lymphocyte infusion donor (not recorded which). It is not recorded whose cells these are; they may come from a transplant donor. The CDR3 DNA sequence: TGTGCCAGCAGGAAAGCAGATACGCAGTATTTT. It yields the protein CASRKADTQYF.